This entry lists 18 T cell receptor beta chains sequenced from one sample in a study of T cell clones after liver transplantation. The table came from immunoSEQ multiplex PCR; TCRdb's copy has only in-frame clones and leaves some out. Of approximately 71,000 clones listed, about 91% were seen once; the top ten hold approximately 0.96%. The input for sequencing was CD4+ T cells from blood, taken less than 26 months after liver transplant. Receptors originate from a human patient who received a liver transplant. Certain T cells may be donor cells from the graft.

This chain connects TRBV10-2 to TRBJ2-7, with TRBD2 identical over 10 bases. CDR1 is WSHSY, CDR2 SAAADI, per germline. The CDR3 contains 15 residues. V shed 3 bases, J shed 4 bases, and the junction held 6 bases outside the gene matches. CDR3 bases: TGCGCCAGCAGTGAAGTCCTAGCGGGGGATTACGAGCAGTACTTC. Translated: CASSEVLAGDYEQYF.

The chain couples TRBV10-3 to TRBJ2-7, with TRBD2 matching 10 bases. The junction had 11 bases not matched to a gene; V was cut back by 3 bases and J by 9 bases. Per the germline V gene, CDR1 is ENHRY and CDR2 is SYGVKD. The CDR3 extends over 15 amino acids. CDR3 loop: CAISDRGTSVKAQYF. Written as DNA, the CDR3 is TGTGCCATCAGTGACAGGGGGACTAGCGTTAAGGCGCAGTACTTC.

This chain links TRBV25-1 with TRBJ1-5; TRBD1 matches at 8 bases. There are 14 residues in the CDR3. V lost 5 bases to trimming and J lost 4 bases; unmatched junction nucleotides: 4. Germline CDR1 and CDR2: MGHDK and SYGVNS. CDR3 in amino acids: CASSKTGVNQPQHF. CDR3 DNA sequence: TGTGCCAGCAGTAAGACAGGGGTTAATCAGCCCCAGCATTTT.

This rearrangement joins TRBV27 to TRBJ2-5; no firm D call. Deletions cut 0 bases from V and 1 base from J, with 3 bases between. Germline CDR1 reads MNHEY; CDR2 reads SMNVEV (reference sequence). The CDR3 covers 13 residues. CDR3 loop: CASSLSGQETQYF. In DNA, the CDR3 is TGTGCCAGCAGTTTATCAGGCCAAGAGACCCAGTACTTC.

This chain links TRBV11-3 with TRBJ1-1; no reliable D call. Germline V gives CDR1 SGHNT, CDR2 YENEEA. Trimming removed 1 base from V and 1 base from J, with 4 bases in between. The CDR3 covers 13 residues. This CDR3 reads CASSLAPNTEAFF. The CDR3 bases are TGTGCCAGCAGCTTAGCCCCGAACACTGAAGCTTTCTTT.

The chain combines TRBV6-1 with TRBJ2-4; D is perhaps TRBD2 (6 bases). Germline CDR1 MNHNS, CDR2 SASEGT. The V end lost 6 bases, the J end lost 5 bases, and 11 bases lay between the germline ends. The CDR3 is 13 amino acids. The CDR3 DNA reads TGTGCCAGCAGACAAAGCGGGCAAAACATTCAGTACTTC. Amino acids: CASRQSGQNIQYF.

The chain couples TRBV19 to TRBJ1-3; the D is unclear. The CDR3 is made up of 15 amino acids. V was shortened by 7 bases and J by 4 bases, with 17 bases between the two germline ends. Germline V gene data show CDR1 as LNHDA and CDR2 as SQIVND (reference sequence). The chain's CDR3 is CASMAASRGGNTIYF. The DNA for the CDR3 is TGTGCCAGTATGGCAGCCTCTCGCGGAGGAAACACCATATATTTT.

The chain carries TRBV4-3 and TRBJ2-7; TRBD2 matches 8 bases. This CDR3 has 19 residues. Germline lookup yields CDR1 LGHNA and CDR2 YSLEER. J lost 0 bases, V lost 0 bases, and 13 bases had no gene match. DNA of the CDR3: TGCGCCAGCAGCCAAGATCAGGGCAGCGGGAGAGGGGGCTCCTACGAGCAGTACTTC. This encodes CASSQDQGSGRGGSYEQYF.

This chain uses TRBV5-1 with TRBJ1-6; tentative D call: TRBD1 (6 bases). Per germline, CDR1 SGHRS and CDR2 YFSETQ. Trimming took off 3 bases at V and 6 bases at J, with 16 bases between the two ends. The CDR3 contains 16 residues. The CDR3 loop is CASSSNPGAFNSPLHF. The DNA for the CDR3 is TGCGCCAGCAGCTCAAATCCAGGGGCCTTTAATTCACCCCTCCACTTT.

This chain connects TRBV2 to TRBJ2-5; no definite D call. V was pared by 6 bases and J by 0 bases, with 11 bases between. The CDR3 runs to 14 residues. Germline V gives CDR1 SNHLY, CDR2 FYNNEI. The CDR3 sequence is CASRGDRYQETQYF. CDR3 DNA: TGTGCCAGCAGAGGAGACCGGTACCAAGAGACCCAGTACTTC.

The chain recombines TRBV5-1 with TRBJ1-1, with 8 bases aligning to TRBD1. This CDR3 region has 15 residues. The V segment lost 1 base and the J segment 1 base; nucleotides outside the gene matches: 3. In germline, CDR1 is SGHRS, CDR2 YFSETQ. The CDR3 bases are TGCGCCAGCAGCTTGATGACAGGGGAGAACACTGAAGCTTTCTTT. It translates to CASSLMTGENTEAFF.

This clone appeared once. The CDR3 sequence: CASSLAQGDYYEQYF. CDR3 sequence (DNA): TGTGCCAGCAGCTTAGCGCAGGGGGACTACTACGAGCAGTACTTC. V usage is TRBV7-8 and J usage is TRBJ2-7; D may correspond to TRBD1 or TRBD2 (7 bases each). Deletions cut 0 bases from V and 3 bases from J, with 12 bases between. The CDR3 loop spans 15 amino acids. The germline CDR1 and CDR2 sequences are SGHVS and FQNEAQ.

CDR3 coding DNA: TGTGCCAGCAGTTCTAGCATGAACACTGAAGCTTTCTTT. Protein sequence: CASSSSMNTEAFF. This rearrangement joins TRBV6-1 to TRBJ1-1; D call uncertain. Germline values: CDR1 MNHNS, CDR2 SASEGT. Trimming removed 5 bases at V and 0 bases at J, with 7 bases between. This CDR3 spans 13 amino acids.

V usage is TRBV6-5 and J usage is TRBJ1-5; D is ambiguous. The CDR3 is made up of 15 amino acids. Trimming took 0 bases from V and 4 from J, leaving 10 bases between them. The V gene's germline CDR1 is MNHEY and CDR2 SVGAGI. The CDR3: CASSYSIIGNQPQHF. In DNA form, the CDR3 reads TGTGCCAGCAGTTACTCGATAATTGGGAATCAGCCCCAGCATTTT.

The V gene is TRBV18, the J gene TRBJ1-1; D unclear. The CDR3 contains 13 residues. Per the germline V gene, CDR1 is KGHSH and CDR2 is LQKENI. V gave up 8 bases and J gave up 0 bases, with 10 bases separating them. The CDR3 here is CASRRTVNTEAFF. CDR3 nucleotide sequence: TGTGCCAGCCGAAGGACGGTGAACACTGAAGCTTTCTTT.

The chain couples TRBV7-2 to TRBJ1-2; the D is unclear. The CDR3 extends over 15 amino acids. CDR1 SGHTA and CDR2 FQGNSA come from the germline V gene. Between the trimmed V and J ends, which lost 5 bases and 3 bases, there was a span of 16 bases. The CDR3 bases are TGTGCCAGCAGCCTCTTGAAGGGCATAGACTATGGCTACACCTTC. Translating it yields CASSLLKGIDYGYTF.

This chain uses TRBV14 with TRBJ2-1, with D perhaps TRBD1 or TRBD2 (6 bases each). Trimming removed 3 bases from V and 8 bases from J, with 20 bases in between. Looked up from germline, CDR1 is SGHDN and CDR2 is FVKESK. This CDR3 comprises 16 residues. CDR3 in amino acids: CASSQVRGARPYEQFF. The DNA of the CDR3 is TGTGCCAGCAGCCAGGTGAGGGGGGCTAGACCCTATGAGCAGTTCTTC.

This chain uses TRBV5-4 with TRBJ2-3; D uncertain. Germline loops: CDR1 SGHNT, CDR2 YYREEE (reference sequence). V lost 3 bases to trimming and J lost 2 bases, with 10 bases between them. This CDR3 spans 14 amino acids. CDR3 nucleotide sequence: TGTGCCAGCAGCTCGGAGTCTCTCACAGATACGCAGTATTTT. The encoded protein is CASSSESLTDTQYF.